Listed below are T cell receptor beta chains from one sample, sequenced in a study of control samples from healthy donors and cancer patients. Assay: immunoSEQ multiplex PCR; the TCRdb copy retains only in-frame clones and omits some. The profile shows tens of thousands of clones, about 87% of them singletons. Sequencing was carried out using blood. Receptors originate from a woman in her seventies in good health. CDR3s include the opening cysteine and the closing phenylalanine or tryptophan. A D gene is named only where the DNA matches it firmly. Clone size is shown for a subset of rows, as once, few, many or a class of expanded clone.

TGCGCCAGCAGACCCCTGACGGTTAACTATGGCTACACCTTC CASRPLTVNYGYTF - TRBJ1-2 TRBV5-1 -
TGTGCCAGCTCATTAGATCAGAATGAAAAACTGTTTTTT CASSLDQNEKLFF - TRBJ1-4 TRBV18 few
TGCAGCGTTTCTTCGGGCCTAACGAGCACTGAAGCTTTCTTT CSVSSGLTSTEAFF - TRBJ1-1 TRBV29-1 -
TGTGCCACGGACGATTGGGGGACCACAGATACGCAGTATTTT CATDDWGTTDTQYF - TRBJ2-3 TRBV11-2 -
TGTGCCACCAGCAGAGGCGGGACTATAACCAATGAGCAGTTCTTC CATSRGGTITNEQFF TRBD2 TRBJ2-1 TRBV15 -
TGTGCCAGCAGCTTAGTAAATCGGGAGACCCAGTACTTC CASSLVNRETQYF - TRBJ2-5 TRBV7-8 once
TGTGCCAGCAGCCCGGGACAGGGTATATCACCCCTCCACTTT CASSPGQGISPLHF TRBD1 TRBJ1-6 TRBV6-5 -
TGCGCCAGCAGCCTCACCTTAGCGGGGTGGGCGGGAGATACGCAGTATTTT CASSLTLAGWAGDTQYF TRBD2 TRBJ2-3 TRBV4-1 -
TGTGCCAGCTCGCCTCCGACCGGCGGCGAGCAGTACTTC CASSPPTGGEQYF - TRBJ2-7 TRBV18 -
TGTGCCAGTAGTATCGGGACTAGCGGGTCGTACGAGCAGTACTTC CASSIGTSGSYEQYF TRBD2 TRBJ2-7 TRBV19 -
TGTGCCAGCAGCTTTCCCGGGACCCATCCCGATACGCAGTATTTT CASSFPGTHPDTQYF - TRBJ2-3 TRBV6-5 -
TGTGCCAGCAGCCAAGACAGGGAATATGGTGGCTACACCTTC CASSQDREYGGYTF - TRBJ1-2 TRBV4-2 -
TGTGCCAGCAGCCCCCTTGAAGGCAGCACTGAAGCTTTCTTT CASSPLEGSTEAFF - TRBJ1-1 TRBV3-1/TRBV3-2 once
TGCGCCAGCAGCCAAGGAGTCTCCGACTATAATTCACCCCTCCACTTT CASSQGVSDYNSPLHF - TRBJ1-6 TRBV4-3 once
TGTGCCAGCAGGGGGGACAGCCAAGAGACCCAGTACTTC CASRGDSQETQYF TRBD1 TRBJ2-5 TRBV2 once
TGTGCCAGCTCACCACCAACTACAGATACGCAGTATTTT CASSPPTTDTQYF - TRBJ2-3 TRBV18 -
TGTGCCAGCAGCTTAGTCCCTAGAGAGGGCGAGCAGTACTTC CASSLVPREGEQYF - TRBJ2-7 TRBV7-2 -
TGTGCCAGCTCACCACCGAGGACAACGAACACTGAAGCTTTCTTT CASSPPRTTNTEAFF - TRBJ1-1 TRBV18 -
TGTGCCACCAGCAGACTAGCGGGAGAGGAGCAGTACTTC CATSRLAGEEQYF TRBD2 TRBJ2-7 TRBV15 hyperexpanded
TGCAGTGCCCAGTCGGGTTTTGGCTACACCTTC CSAQSGFGYTF - TRBJ1-2 TRBV20-1 -
TGCAGCGTTGGTCGGGACAGACCCGGGGAGCTGTTTTTT CSVGRDRPGELFF TRBD1 TRBJ2-2 TRBV29-1 -
TGTGCCAGCAGTTACTCGGCGGGAGGGGCCTACAATGAGCAGTTCTTC CASSYSAGGAYNEQFF TRBD2 TRBJ2-1 TRBV6-5 -
TGTGCCAGCAGTTTAACGGGACAGCCAACAACTAATGAAAAACTGTTTTTT CASSLTGQPTTNEKLFF TRBD1 TRBJ1-4 TRBV27 -
TGTGCCAGCAGTTACTCCTCCAATATAAACAGTGGCGGCTACACCTTC CASSYSSNINSGGYTF - TRBJ1-2 TRBV6-6 -
TGTGCTAGTGGTTTGGGCATAGAAGCTTTCTTT CASGLGIEAFF - TRBJ1-1 TRBV12-5 -
TGTGCCAGCAGCGTAGACCCCCGGCCGGAAACGAACACTGAAGCTTTCTTT CASSVDPRPETNTEAFF - TRBJ1-1 TRBV9 -
TGTGCCATCAGTGAGCGGGAGATCTACGAGCAGTACTTC CAISEREIYEQYF - TRBJ2-7 TRBV10-3 -
TGTGCCAGCAGCTTAAAATTGTCCGGCGAGCAGTACTTC CASSLKLSGEQYF - TRBJ2-7 TRBV11-2 -
TGTGCCAGCAGCCCGGACAGGGGAAGGTTCTACGAGCAGTACTTC CASSPDRGRFYEQYF TRBD1 TRBJ2-7 TRBV9 once
TGTGCCAGCAGTTTACGGGGCTCTGGAAACACCATATATTTT CASSLRGSGNTIYF - TRBJ1-3 TRBV6-5 -
TGTGCCAGCAGTGAAGCAGGGGCAGGTGAAAAACTGTTTTTT CASSEAGAGEKLFF - TRBJ1-4 TRBV6-1 -
TGCGCCAGCAGCCAAGGCGAAAAAGGCGAGCAGTACTTC CASSQGEKGEQYF - TRBJ2-7 TRBV4-3 -
TGTGCCAGCAGTCCGGTTCAGGGCCATTCACCCCTCCACTTT CASSPVQGHSPLHF - TRBJ1-6 TRBV3-1/TRBV3-2 -
TGTGCCAGCAGCTTAGGGGGCGGGGGAGTAGTTGGGGAGCAGTACTTC CASSLGGGGVVGEQYF TRBD2 TRBJ2-7 TRBV7-6 -
TGTGCCAGCGGCTACGAGCAGTACTTC CASGYEQYF - TRBJ2-7 TRBV5-8 -
TGTGCCAGCAGTTTACGCGGGAGGCCGGGGGAGCAGTACTTC CASSLRGRPGEQYF TRBD2 TRBJ2-7 TRBV27 -
TGTGCCAGCAGCTTGGCCTGGCAGACGAACACTGAAGCTTTCTTT CASSLAWQTNTEAFF - TRBJ1-1 TRBV5-4 -
TGCGCCAGCGGTCGGGACACCCAAGAGACCCAGTACTTC CASGRDTQETQYF - TRBJ2-5 TRBV10-2 -
TGTGCCAGCAGCGAAATGCCGGGGACAGCAAACACTGAAGCTTTCTTT CASSEMPGTANTEAFF TRBD1 TRBJ1-1 TRBV6-2/TRBV6-3 -
TGCGCCAGCAGCCGGGGAACCTCCGGGACGGGGAACACTGAAGCTTTCTTT CASSRGTSGTGNTEAFF - TRBJ1-1 TRBV4-3 -
TGCGCCAGCAGCCTAAGTCGGGGGGGGTATGGCTACACCTTC CASSLSRGGYGYTF - TRBJ1-2 TRBV4-3 -